Presented here are 6 T cell receptor beta chains from one specimen sequenced in a study of T cell clonotyping in hematopoietic cell transplantation (dated by TCRdb to about 2021). The library was generated by the immunoSEQ multiplex PCR assay. Held by TCRdb, this immuneACCESS table contains in-frame sequences only and omits some clones. Under half of the omission traces to an unresolved V gene where checked; the cause of the rest is unknown. The sample table lists 27,000 or so clones, approximately 96% of them with a count of one. Approximately 1.5% of the sample belongs to the ten largest clones. The material sequenced was peripheral blood mononuclear cells. These receptors came from a man in his fifties in good health. Some clones in this sample may be carry-over from other donors' samples.

The chain joins TRBV29-1 to TRBJ2-5; TRBD1 matches 8 bases. The DNA matches TRBJ2-7 better at its end, which makes the J call doubtful. The CDR3 spans 13 residues. The V gene's germline CDR1 is SQVTM and CDR2 ANQGSEA. CDR3 region: CSVKTGGSYEQYF. The CDR3 DNA reads TGCAGCGTGAAAACAGGGGGCTCCTACGAGCAGTACTTC.

The V gene is TRBV27, the J gene TRBJ1-2; perhaps TRBD1 as D (5 bases). The germline V gene encodes CDR1 MNHEY and CDR2 SMNVEV (reference sequence). This CDR3 has 13 residues. V lost 5 bases, J lost 8 bases, and 15 bases lay in between. The CDR3 DNA follows: TGTGCCAGCAGTCCACGACAGCGCTGGGGCTACACCTTC. Translation: CASSPRQRWGYTF.

The rearrangement joins TRBV5-6 to TRBJ2-7; TRBD1 matches at 7 bases. In germline, CDR1 is SGHDT, CDR2 YYEEEE. The CDR3 totals 16 residues. V shed 0 bases, J shed 5 bases, and the junction held 11 bases outside the gene matches. CDR3 DNA sequence: TGTGCCAGCAGCTTGGTAAATCGACAGGGCCGCGACGAGCAGTACTTC. Its translation: CASSLVNRQGRDEQYF.

The CDR3 sequence: CATSRGQIQETQYF. For the CDR3, the DNA is TGTGCCACCAGCCGGGGACAGATCCAAGAGACCCAGTACTTC. The chain recombines TRBV15 with TRBJ2-5; 7 bases align to TRBD1. There are 14 residues in the CDR3. Germline-derived CDR1 and CDR2 are LNHNV and YYDKDF (reference sequence). The ends lost 5 bases at V and 1 base at J; junction bases unmatched: 4. The variable domain in full, completed from reference TRBV15 and TRBJ2-5, reads DAMVIQNPRYQVTQFGKPVTLSCSQTLNHNVMYWYQQKSSQAPKLLFHYYDKDFNNEADTPDNFQSRRPNTSFCFLDIRSPGLGDTAMYLCATSRGQIQETQYFGPGTRLLVL.

This chain links TRBV7-3 with TRBJ1-5; the D is unclear. With 1 base removed from V and 5 bases from J, the gap between germline ends came to 6 bases. Germline CDR1 and CDR2: SGHTA and FQGTGA. The CDR3 length is 13 residues. As DNA, the CDR3 is TGTGCCAGCAGCTTAAGGCCGGATCAGCCCCAGCATTTT. As protein: CASSLRPDQPQHF.

V gene TRBV18 combines with J gene TRBJ2-7, with 7 bases aligning to TRBD1. CDR1 is KGHSH and CDR2 is LQKENI in the germline V gene. V dropped 2 bases and J dropped 4; count of bases not matched to a gene: 8. This CDR3 spans 15 amino acids. The CDR3 here is CASSPSAGGQYEQYF. In DNA, the CDR3 is TGTGCCAGCTCACCATCGGCAGGGGGTCAGTACGAGCAGTACTTC.